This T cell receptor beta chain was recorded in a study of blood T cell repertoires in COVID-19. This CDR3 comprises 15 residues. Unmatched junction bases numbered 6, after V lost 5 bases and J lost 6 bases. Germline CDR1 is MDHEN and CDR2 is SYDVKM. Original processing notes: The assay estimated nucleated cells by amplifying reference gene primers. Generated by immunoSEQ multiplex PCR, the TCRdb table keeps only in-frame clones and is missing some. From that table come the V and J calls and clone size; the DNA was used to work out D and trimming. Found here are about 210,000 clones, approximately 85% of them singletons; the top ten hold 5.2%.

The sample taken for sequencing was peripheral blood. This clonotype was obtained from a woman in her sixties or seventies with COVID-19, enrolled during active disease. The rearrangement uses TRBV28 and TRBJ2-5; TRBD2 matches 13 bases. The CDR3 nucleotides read TGTGCCAGCAGTCTTGGGACTAGCGGGACGAAGACCCAGTACTTC. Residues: CASSLGTSGTKTQYF. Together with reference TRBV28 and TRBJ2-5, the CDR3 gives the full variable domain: DVKVTQSSRYLVKRTGEKVFLECVQDMDHENMFWYRQDPGLGLRLIYFSYDVKMKEKGDIPEGYSVSREKKERFSLILESASTNQTSMYLCASSLGTSGTKTQYFGPGTRLLVL.